This T cell receptor (beta chain) was recovered during a study of shared clonotypes between healthy human individuals. Each replicate PCR on the sorted subsets used 200 ng DNA (approximately 33,000 T cell genomes). TCRdb's copy holds only in-frame clones and misses some; the assay was immunoSEQ multiplex PCR. The sample has about 2.4 million clones; approximately 93% are singletons. Germline trimming cut 4 bases from V and 2 bases from J; bases unmatched to any gene: 12. The germline gives CDR1 SGHTA, CDR2 FQGNSA. The CDR3 length is 18 residues. The V call is TRBV7-2, the J call TRBJ2-4; the match to TRBD1 covers 9 bases. This TCR was recovered from a man aged 18 to 30 in good health. Some clones in this sample may be carry-over from other donors' samples. The material sequenced was naive CD4+ T cells from PBMCs. Subset of the sample: CD45RA+ positively selected. The CDR3 coding sequence is TGTGCCAGCAGCTGGGGGAATACAGGGGGCATGTCCAAAAACATTCAGTACTTC. It translates to CASSWGNTGGMSKNIQYF.